This T cell receptor (beta chain) was sequenced for a study of Ad26.COV2.S vaccination and SARS-CoV-2 variants. Study observations and caveats: The study found similar non-spike TCR breadth in vaccine and placebo recipients. Vaccine recipients showed a spike-specific TCR breadth that was higher than in placebo recipients.

A note on this clone: No antigen is known for it.

CDR3 length equals 13 residues. The germline CDR1 and CDR2 sequences are MNHEY and SVGEGT. The V end was cut by 2 bases, the J end by 8 bases, with 10 bases between. Treatment reported: roughly 20 received Ad26.COV2.S at low or high dose, single or two shots; roughly 5 received placebo; per-sample allocation not given. Sampling was done on day 63 after the first vaccine or placebo injection. The protocol was immunoSEQ multiplex PCR, while the TCRdb copy is restricted to in-frame clones and leaves out a portion. The sample has roughly 400,000 clones; about 92% are singletons. This clonotype was sampled from a person aged 18-60 years who received the Ad26.COV2.S COVID-19 vaccine or a placebo. The starting material was peripheral blood, obtained in a trial of Ad26.COV2.S vaccine versus placebo. The V call is TRBV6-2 or TRBV6-3, the J call TRBJ2-1; D is uncertain. The CDR3 spells CASSYVMGDEQFF. The CDR3 DNA sequence: TGTGCCAGCAGTTACGTAATGGGCGATGAGCAGTTCTTC.